The 4 T cell receptor beta chains given below trace back to one sample, sequenced in a study of cytomegalovirus exposure and HLA in healthy donors. The PCR employed 60 Vbeta primers together with 13 Jbeta primers. Sequenced by immunoSEQ multiplex PCR; TCRdb stores in-frame clones only, minus some. The sample has 85,000 to 90,000 clones, 90% seen once. The specimen was PBMCs. Every receptor here comes from a young man in good health and CMV-seronegative.

The CDR3: CAIRESSTDTQYF. The CDR3 bases are TGTGCCATACGAGAGTCTAGCACAGATACGCAGTATTTT. This sequence joins TRBV6-6 and TRBJ2-3; D gene ambiguous. CDR3 length: 13 amino acids. Per the germline V gene, CDR1 is MNHNY and CDR2 is SVGAGI (reference sequence). V gave up 10 bases and J gave up 0 bases, with 11 bases separating them.

The chain is built from TRBV5-1 and TRBJ2-7; a possible D gene is TRBD1 (6 bases). The CDR3 consists of 17 residues. With 1 base removed from V and 3 bases from J, the gap between germline ends came to 20 bases. The germline V gene has CDR1 SGHRS and CDR2 YFSETQ. This chain's CDR3 is CASSLIWGQKMGYEQYF. DNA of the CDR3: TGCGCCAGCAGCTTGATTTGGGGGCAAAAGATGGGCTACGAGCAGTACTTC.

V and J are TRBV5-1 and TRBJ2-7; D uncertain. Germline V lookup: CDR1 SGHRS, CDR2 YFSETQ. Trimming shortened V by 4 bases and J by 8 bases, and 10 bases separated the two germline ends. The CDR3 length is 11 residues. CDR3 nucleotide sequence: TGCGCCAGCAGCGCCCTGGAGAAGCAGTACTTC. It translates to CASSALEKQYF.

The gene calls are TRBV5-5 and TRBJ2-3, with D possibly being TRBD1 (6 bases). In germline, CDR1 is SGHKS, CDR2 YYEKEE (reference sequence). The CDR3 is 12 residues long. The V and J ends lost 1 base and 9 bases respectively, with 9 bases between them. CDR3 DNA: TGTGCCAGCAGCTTGATCAGGGGAACGCAGTATTTT. This encodes CASSLIRGTQYF. Full variable domain (remainder filled in from reference TRBV5-5 and TRBJ2-3): DAGVTQSPTHLIKTRGQQVTLRCSPISGHKSVSWYQQVLGQGPQFIFQYYEKEERGRGNFPDRFSARQFPNYSSELNVNALLLGDSALYLCASSLIRGTQYFGPGTRLTVL.